The 11 T cell receptor beta chains given below trace back to one sample, sequenced in a study of shared clonotypes between healthy human individuals. The data were produced by immunoSEQ multiplex PCR, yet TCRdb's version contains in-frame clones alone and is incomplete. The sample carries about 2.3 million clones, about nine tenths recorded once. The sequenced material came from naive CD4+ T cells from PBMCs. Specified subset: CD45RA+ positively selected. The receptors derive from a man between 18 and 29 years old in good health. Some clones in this sample may be carry-over from other donors' samples.

This clone has only a few counts. This rearrangement joins TRBV10-3 to TRBJ1-1; TRBD1 is a possible D gene (6 bases). The CDR3 has 12 residues. The germline V gene has CDR1 ENHRY and CDR2 SYGVKD. The germline V and J ends were trimmed by 6 bases and 5 bases, with 10 bases remaining between them. The CDR3 sequence: CAIRTGFTEAFF. CDR3 DNA sequence: TGTGCCATCAGAACAGGGTTTACTGAAGCTTTCTTT.

J is TRBJ1-2 and V is TRBV25-1; 8 bases match TRBD1. The CDR3 runs 16 residues. The germline gives CDR1 MGHDK, CDR2 SYGVNS. Germline trimming cut 2 bases from V and 4 bases from J; bases unmatched to any gene: 9. The CDR3 DNA sequence: TGTGCCAGCAGTGAAAATTCGGCAGGGGGCGCCTATGGCTACACCTTC. Protein sequence: CASSENSAGGAYGYTF.

The V and J genes are TRBV30 and TRBJ1-2; D remains unclear. The CDR3 consists of 14 residues. V was trimmed by 3 bases and J by 4 bases, leaving 15 bases between them. Germline V gene lookup returns CDR1 GTSNPN and CDR2 SVGIG (reference sequence). This CDR3 is CAWSSTVLPYGYTF. CDR3 in DNA: TGTGCCTGGAGCTCAACAGTTCTCCCCTATGGCTACACCTTC.

The chain links TRBV6-5 to TRBJ1-1; maybe TRBD1 (5 bases). Looked up from germline, CDR1 is MNHEY and CDR2 is SVGAGI. This CDR3 has 13 amino acids. V lost 10 bases, J lost 3 bases, and 15 bases lay in between. The CDR3 loop reads CAIPQATYTEAFF. In nucleotides, the CDR3 is TGTGCCATCCCACAGGCGACGTACACTGAAGCTTTCTTT.

This clone has just one count. The V call is TRBV9, the J call TRBJ2-3; D is possibly TRBD1 or TRBD2 (5 bases each). CDR1 is SGDLS and CDR2 is YYNGEE in the germline V gene. The V end was cut by 0 bases, the J end by 4 bases, with 9 bases between. CDR3 length: 14 amino acids. The CDR3 reads CASSVAGAADTQYF. The CDR3 region has the DNA TGTGCCAGCAGCGTAGCCGGGGCGGCAGATACGCAGTATTTT.

V usage is TRBV12-5 and J usage is TRBJ2-1; no clear D. Germline CDR1 and CDR2: LGHNT and FRNRAP. The V gene lost 3 bases and the J gene lost 7 bases, with 4 bases spanning the gap. The CDR3 consists of 11 residues. The CDR3 loop is CASGFLNEQFF. CDR3 nucleotides: TGTGCTAGTGGTTTTTTGAATGAGCAGTTCTTC. Using reference TRBV12-5 and TRBJ2-1 for the parts outside the CDR3, the full variable domain is DARVTQTPRHKVTEMGQEVTMRCQPILGHNTVFWYRQTMMQGLELLAYFRNRAPLDDSGMPKDRFSAEMPDATLATLKIQPSEPRDSAVYFCASGFLNEQFFGPGTRLTVL.

The V gene is TRBV2, the J gene TRBJ2-2; perhaps TRBD1 as D (6 bases). Per the germline V gene, CDR1 is SNHLY and CDR2 is FYNNEI. The CDR3 has 14 amino acids. V was clipped by 3 bases and J by 5 bases, with 10 bases between them. The CDR3 region is CASSEGQGTGELFF. The DNA for the CDR3 is TGTGCCAGCAGTGAGGGCCAGGGGACCGGGGAGCTGTTTTTT.

This chain joins TRBV5-4 and TRBJ2-5; 11 nucleotides align to TRBD2. Losses at the gene ends were 0 bases for V and 4 bases for J; bases not matched to a gene: 8. Per germline, CDR1 SGHNT and CDR2 YYREEE (reference sequence). This CDR3 has 17 amino acids. The CDR3 coding sequence is TGTGCCAGCAGCTTGGGCCATTACGGACTAGCGGGAGAGACCCAGTACTTC. Translation: CASSLGHYGLAGETQYF. The complete variable domain, with remaining parts taken from reference TRBV5-4 and TRBJ2-5, reads ETGVTQSPTHLIKTRGQQVTLRCSSQSGHNTVSWYQQALGQGPQFIFQYYREEENGRGNFPPRFSGLQFPNYSSELNVNALELDDSALYLCASSLGHYGLAGETQYFGPGTRLLVL.

As for this clone: Different DNA sequences within this sample yield the same CDR3. The chain recombines TRBV6-6 with TRBJ1-6, with D unresolved. The CDR3 totals 12 residues. The V end was cut by 6 bases, the J end by 7 bases, with 7 bases between. Looked up from germline, CDR1 is MNHNY and CDR2 is SVGAGI (reference sequence). CDR3 amino acids: CASSLLNSPLHF. CDR3 bases: TGTGCCAGCAGCCTCCTCAATTCACCCCTCCACTTT.

The V call is TRBV9, the J call TRBJ2-3; TRBD2 matches 12 bases. V lost 3 bases, J lost 2 bases, and 4 bases stayed unmatched. The CDR3 spans 16 residues. Germline V gene data show CDR1 as SGDLS and CDR2 as YYNGEE. This CDR3 is CASSAGTSGFTDTQYF. The CDR3 DNA sequence: TGTGCCAGCAGCGCCGGGACTAGCGGGTTCACAGATACGCAGTATTTT.

CDR3 DNA: TGTGCCAGCAGCTTCGGCCCCACTACCTCGGCGCAGTATTTT. It specifies CASSFGPTTSAQYF. V is TRBV7-2 and J is TRBJ2-3; D remains ambiguous. Trimming removed 3 bases from V and 10 bases from J, with 17 bases in between. CDR3 length: 14 residues. Germline CDR1 is SGHTA and CDR2 is FQGNSA.